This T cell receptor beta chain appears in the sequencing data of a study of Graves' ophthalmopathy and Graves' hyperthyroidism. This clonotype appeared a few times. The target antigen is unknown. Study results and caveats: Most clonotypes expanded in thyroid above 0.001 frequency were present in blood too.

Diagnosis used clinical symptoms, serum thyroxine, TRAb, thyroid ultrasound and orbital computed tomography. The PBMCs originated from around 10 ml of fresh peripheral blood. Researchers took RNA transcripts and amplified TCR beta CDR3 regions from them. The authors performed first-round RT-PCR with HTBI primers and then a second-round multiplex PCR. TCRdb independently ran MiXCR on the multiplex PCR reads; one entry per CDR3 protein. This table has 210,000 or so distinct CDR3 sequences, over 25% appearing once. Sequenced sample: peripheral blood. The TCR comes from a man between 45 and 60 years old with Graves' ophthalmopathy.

The CDR3, as DNA: TGTGCCAGCAGTTACGAATGGGGGCGGACTGAAGCTTTCTTT. Amino acid sequence: CASSYEWGRTEAFF. The rearrangement links TRBV6-5 to TRBJ1-1; a possible D gene is TRBD1 (6 bases). The CDR3 contains 14 residues. The germline V gene has CDR1 MNHEY and CDR2 SVGAGI. The germline V and J ends were trimmed by 2 bases and 5 bases, with 12 bases remaining between them.